The present entry profiles one T cell receptor beta chain with its context. The antigen remains undetermined. This sample stems from a study of vaccination effects on CD4 cells after COVID-19. Background on the study: The median interval between the second dose and post-vaccine sampling was 72 days. Whole-study results and caveats: At late timepoints after vaccination, vaccine- and infection-induced clones shrank markedly.

Antigen-specific CD4+ T cells expanded by the ViraFEST assay with viral peptide pools were then sequenced. The culture ran for 10 days, and then CD4+ T cells were isolated. Two doses of either BNT162b2 or mRNA-1273 were given to each participant. Clones were sequenced by immunoSEQ multiplex PCR, and TCRdb holds only the in-frame ones, with some missing. This table has roughly 24,000 clones, roughly 80% appearing once. The CDR3 has 13 residues. Deletions cut 1 base from V and 2 bases from J, with 7 bases between. CDR1 and CDR2 from the germline V gene are GTSNPN and SVGIG (reference sequence). Sequenced here: CD4+ T cells from PBMCs cultured with SARS-CoV-2 spike peptides, sampled after COVID-19 vaccination. V is TRBV30 and J is TRBJ2-3, with D possibly matching TRBD1 (5 bases). This sequence originates from a human donor who received a COVID-19 vaccine. Some clones in this sample may be carry-over from other donors' samples. The CDR3 loop reads CAWSEGNTDTQYF. CDR3 sequence (DNA): TGTGCCTGGAGTGAGGGGAACACAGATACGCAGTATTTT.